This entry concerns a single T cell receptor (beta chain). This entry comes from a study of T cell responses to AZD1222 COVID-19 vaccine. Some clones are missing from TCRdb's copy, which holds only in-frame ones; the method was immunoSEQ multiplex PCR. The repertoire has roughly 120,000 clones, approximately 90% of them found once; the top ten carry 2.5% to 3.5%. Looked up from germline, CDR1 is MNHNS and CDR2 is SASEGT. The length of the CDR3 is 17 residues. V was pared by 3 bases and J by 4 bases, with 21 bases between. Specimen: peripheral blood, collected 28 days after the second AZD1222 dose. This TCR was recovered from an adult who received the AZD1222 COVID-19 vaccine. The chain has TRBV6-1 and TRBJ1-2; D is uncertain. CDR3: CASSDTGNPKLIYGYTF. DNA for the CDR3: TGTGCCAGCAGTGATACCGGGAACCCGAAATTAATCTATGGCTACACCTTC.